These 8 T cell receptor beta chains originate from one sample sequenced in a study of blood T cell repertoires in COVID-19. TCRdb's copy holds only in-frame clones and misses some; the assay was immunoSEQ multiplex PCR. Here the sample spans about 210,000 clones, approximately 80% being singletons. Specimen: peripheral blood. The receptors originated from a woman older than 75 with COVID-19, enrolled during active disease.

This clone showed up just once. The chain combines TRBV18 with TRBJ1-2; possibly TRBD1 for D (6 bases). Germline CDR1 and CDR2: KGHSH and LQKENI. This CDR3 region has 19 residues. Between the trimmed V and J ends, which lost 3 bases and 7 bases, there was a span of 30 bases. The CDR3 protein is CASSPSMARGLNPGSGYTF. The DNA for the CDR3 is TGTGCCAGCTCACCCTCTATGGCAAGGGGGTTAAATCCTGGATCTGGCTACACCTTC.

The V gene is TRBV27, the J gene TRBJ1-4; 7 bases are a match to TRBD1. V shed 4 bases, J shed 8 bases, and the junction held 4 bases outside the gene matches. The CDR3 covers 13 residues. Germline CDR1 and CDR2: MNHEY and SMNVEV (reference sequence). CDR3 residues: CASSWRDSEKLFF. The DNA for the CDR3 is TGTGCCAGCAGTTGGAGGGACAGCGAAAAACTGTTTTTT.

The V call is TRBV24-1, the J call TRBJ1-2, with D perhaps TRBD1 (6 bases). The CDR3 has 15 amino acids. Deletions cut 4 bases from V and 4 bases from J, with 15 bases between. Looked up from germline, CDR1 is KGHDR and CDR2 is SFDVKD. Here the CDR3 reads CATSESDSLGYGYTF. The CDR3 DNA reads TGTGCCACCAGTGAGTCGGACAGCCTTGGCTATGGCTACACCTTC.

This clone occurred once. The chain joins TRBV3-1 (or the pseudogene TRBV3-2) to TRBJ2-3; D is uncertain. The length of the CDR3 is 12 residues. Trimming removed 4 bases from V and 2 bases from J, with 4 bases in between. Germline V gene data show CDR1 as LGHDT and CDR2 as YNNKEL (reference sequence). CDR3 coding DNA: TGTGCCAGCAGCCCCTACACAGATACGCAGTATTTT. Translated, it gives CASSPYTDTQYF.

The chain has TRBV12-3 or TRBV12-4 and TRBJ1-5; possible D gene TRBD1, 5 bases. V lost 5 bases, J lost 9 bases, and 14 bases lay in between. The CDR3 contains 13 residues. CDR3 nucleotide sequence: TGTGCCAGCAGTGGGACTGCCTTGGGGCCCCAGCATTTT. Translated: CASSGTALGPQHF.

The gene calls are TRBV11-1 and TRBJ2-3; D is ambiguous. Deletions cut 6 bases from V and 0 bases from J, with 16 bases between. The CDR3 is made up of 16 amino acids. CDR1 is SGHAT, CDR2 FQDESV, per germline (reference sequence). The CDR3: CASSSQLALSTDTQYF. The DNA for the CDR3 is TGTGCCAGCAGTTCCCAATTAGCACTGAGCACAGATACGCAGTATTTT.

The rearrangement joins TRBV28 to TRBJ1-1, with D unresolved. Trimming stripped 4 bases from V and 11 bases from J, with 20 bases between. This CDR3 comprises 14 residues. The germline V gene encodes CDR1 MDHEN and CDR2 SYDVKM. This CDR3 reads CASSSPDTSKRAFF. In DNA form, the CDR3 reads TGTGCCAGCAGTTCCCCTGACACGTCGAAACGCGCTTTCTTT.

V usage is TRBV3-1 (or the pseudogene TRBV3-2) and J usage is TRBJ2-3; 12 bases fit TRBD2. The germline V gene encodes CDR1 LGHDT and CDR2 YNNKEL (reference sequence). The CDR3 totals 16 residues. The V and J ends lost 3 bases and 4 bases, in that order; junction bases with no gene match: 5. The CDR3 sequence: CASSHRGTSGPDTQYF. CDR3 nucleotides: TGTGCCAGCAGCCACCGGGGGACTAGCGGGCCAGATACGCAGTATTTT.